What follows are 3 T cell receptor beta chains derived from one specimen sequenced in a study of cytomegalovirus exposure and HLA in healthy donors. A multiplex PCR was run with 60 Vbeta primers and 13 Jbeta primers. Generated by immunoSEQ multiplex PCR, the TCRdb table keeps only in-frame clones and is missing some. The table includes roughly 150,000 clones, about 83% detected once. Sample: PBMCs. The receptor source for this set is a man in his forties or fifties in good health and CMV-seropositive.

The chain combines TRBV9 with TRBJ2-2; possible D gene TRBD1, 7 bases. Between the trimmed V and J ends, which lost 0 bases and 4 bases, there was a span of 10 bases. Per the germline V gene, CDR1 is SGDLS and CDR2 is YYNGEE. This CDR3 is 15 amino acids long. CDR3 amino acids: CASSVGQGGTGELFF. The CDR3 DNA is TGTGCCAGCAGCGTAGGACAGGGAGGCACCGGGGAGCTGTTTTTT. Looking up the rest from reference TRBV9 and TRBJ2-2 gives the full variable domain: DSGVTQTPKHLITATGQRVTLRCSPRSGDLSVYWYQQSLDQGLQFLIQYYNGEERAKGNILERFSAQQFPDLHSELNLSSLELGDSALYFCASSVGQGGTGELFFGEGSRLTVL.

This rearrangement joins TRBV18 to TRBJ1-2, with 7 bases aligning to TRBD1. Germline V gene lookup returns CDR1 KGHSH and CDR2 LQKENI. The junction had 7 bases not matched to a gene; V was cut back by 5 bases and J by 4 bases. CDR3 size: 14 residues. This CDR3 reads CASSNGQAGYGYTF. CDR3 bases: TGTGCCAGCTCAAATGGACAGGCGGGCTATGGCTACACCTTC.

This CDR3 is CASSLVEREGVTGELFF. The CDR3, as DNA: TGTGCCAGCAGCTTGGTGGAGCGGGAGGGCGTGACCGGGGAGCTGTTTTTT. The V call is TRBV7-6, the J call TRBJ2-2; 10 bases match TRBD2. CDR3 length: 17 amino acids. Germline V CDR1 and CDR2: SGHVS, FNYEAQ. V dropped 3 bases and J dropped 5; count of bases not matched to a gene: 9. Full variable domain (missing parts from reference TRBV7-6 and TRBJ2-2): GAGVSQSPRYKVTKRGQDVALRCDPISGHVSLYWYRQALGQGPEFLTYFNYEAQQDKSGLPNDRFSAERPEGSISTLTIQRTEQRDSAMYRCASSLVEREGVTGELFFGEGSRLTVL.